This T cell receptor beta chain was captured by sequencing in a study of immune reconstitution after stem cell transplant in scleroderma. The V and J ends lost 4 bases and 3 bases, in that order; junction bases with no gene match: 8. This CDR3 has 17 residues. TCRdb processed the RT-PCR reads anew with MiXCR; each CDR3 protein has one entry. The sample lists about 4,000 distinct CDR3 sequences; about 6.3% were seen once. The sample was gathered before or after autologous hematopoietic stem cell transplantation (not recorded which). This sequence joins TRBV12-3 or TRBV12-4 and TRBJ2-1; 11 nucleotides line up with TRBD2. The clonotype originates from a female donor with systemic sclerosis. The chain's CDR3 is CASSYSSGGIYYNEQFF. The CDR3 DNA follows: TGTGCCAGCAGTTACTCTAGCGGGGGGATCTACTACAATGAGCAGTTCTTC.